What follows are 20 T cell receptor beta chains derived from one specimen sequenced in a study of blood T cell repertoires in COVID-19. The repertoire was sequenced with immunoSEQ multiplex PCR; TCRdb's copy has only in-frame clones and lacks some. The sample includes about 51,000 clones, under 95% of them seen just once. The sample taken for sequencing was peripheral blood. These receptors were collected from a man in his fifties or sixties with acute or convalescent COVID-19.

The genes are TRBV6-2 or TRBV6-3 and TRBJ2-7; TRBD1 matches at 10 bases. CDR1 and CDR2 from the germline V gene are MNHEY and SVGEGT. The CDR3 loop spans 16 amino acids. The trim removed 2 bases at V and 2 bases at J, leaving 6 bases unmatched. The CDR3 is CASSYRRTGGTYEQYF. CDR3 bases: TGTGCCAGCAGTTACCGGCGGACAGGGGGGACCTACGAGCAGTACTTC.

V is TRBV5-4 and J is TRBJ2-2; tentatively, D is TRBD2 (5 bases). V was clipped by 0 bases and J by 7 bases, with 10 bases between them. CDR1 is SGHNT, CDR2 YYREEE, per germline (reference sequence). This CDR3 has 14 residues. DNA of the CDR3: TGTGCCAGCAGCTTGGAATCGGGATACGGGGAGCTGTTTTTT. It is translated as CASSLESGYGELFF.

The chain combines TRBV2 with TRBJ1-4; TRBD1 matches 10 bases. The CDR3 totals 13 residues. V was clipped by 9 bases and J by 7 bases; unmatched bases: 5. Looked up from germline, CDR1 is SNHLY and CDR2 is FYNNEI. This chain's CDR3 is CASGTGALEKLFF. In DNA form, the CDR3 reads TGTGCCAGTGGGACAGGGGCCCTTGAAAAACTGTTTTTT.

The V call is TRBV4-1, the J call TRBJ1-3; 8 bases agree with TRBD1. The J segment lost 7 bases and the V segment lost 0 bases, leaving 11 bases of the junction unmatched. The CDR3 contains 17 residues. The V gene's germline CDR1 is MGHRA and CDR2 YSYEKL. The CDR3 region is CASSQDHPGQGRNTIYF. Written as DNA, the CDR3 is TGCGCCAGCAGCCAAGATCACCCTGGACAGGGAAGGAACACCATATATTTT.

This clone showed up just once. V gene TRBV5-1 combines with J gene TRBJ2-1, with TRBD2 identical over 10 bases. The CDR3 is 16 amino acids. V was clipped by 0 bases and J by 7 bases; unmatched bases: 7. Looked up from germline, CDR1 is SGHRS and CDR2 is YFSETQ. This CDR3 is CASSLELAGKYNEQFF. The CDR3 DNA reads TGCGCCAGCAGCTTGGAACTAGCGGGGAAATATAATGAGCAGTTCTTC.

The gene calls are TRBV29-1 and TRBJ1-2; unclear D gene. V shed 3 bases and J shed 7 bases, with 9 bases lying between them. Germline V gives CDR1 SQVTM, CDR2 ANQGSEA. The CDR3 runs 11 residues. CDR3: CSVDRGSGYTF. The CDR3 bases are TGCAGCGTTGATCGGGGAAGTGGCTACACCTTC.

The chain combines TRBV19 with TRBJ2-5; no reliable D call. CDR3 size: 13 residues. Germline CDR1 LNHDA, CDR2 SQIVND (reference sequence). The ends were cut back, 3 bases at V and 2 bases at J, with 7 bases in the middle. This CDR3 reads CASSIIHQETQYF. The CDR3 region has the DNA TGTGCCAGTAGTATCATCCATCAAGAGACCCAGTACTTC.

This chain links TRBV18 with TRBJ1-3; TRBD1 matches at 8 bases. Germline V gene lookup returns CDR1 KGHSH and CDR2 LQKENI. The CDR3 loop spans 18 amino acids. Germline trimming cut 3 bases from V and 0 bases from J; bases unmatched to any gene: 10. For the CDR3, the DNA is TGTGCCAGCTCACCCCTTCCAGGGGGCCCTTCCTCTGGAAACACCATATATTTT. This codes for CASSPLPGGPSSGNTIYF.

This chain links TRBV10-1 with TRBJ1-4; the match to TRBD1 covers 7 bases. The CDR3 consists of 14 residues. Looked up from germline, CDR1 is WNHNN and CDR2 is SYGVQD (reference sequence). V was clipped by 6 bases and J by 6 bases; unmatched bases: 7. In DNA form, the CDR3 reads TGCGCCAGCAGACCCCGGGACAGCGATGAAAAACTGTTTTTT. Translation gives CASRPRDSDEKLFF.

This chain connects TRBV10-2 to TRBJ1-6, with 7 positions matching TRBD1. CDR3 size: 15 residues. CDR1 is WSHSY, CDR2 SAAADI, per germline. V trimming: 5 bases; J trimming: 8 bases; junction bases outside the gene matches: 9. CDR3 nucleotides: TGCGCCAGCAGTATACTACAGGGGACGGATTCACCCCTCCACTTT. The encoded protein is CASSILQGTDSPLHF.

The chain is built from TRBV11-2 and TRBJ1-2, with D possibly matching TRBD1 (6 bases). Trimming took 5 bases from V and 7 from J, leaving 20 bases between them. The CDR3 consists of 15 residues. The germline V gene encodes CDR1 SGHAT and CDR2 FQNNGV. The CDR3 protein is CASSATSGAGVGYTF. The CDR3 region has the DNA TGTGCCAGCAGCGCGACAAGCGGGGCAGGGGTTGGCTACACCTTC.

This chain connects TRBV27 to TRBJ2-5; D not resolved. V lost 0 bases to trimming and J lost 1 base, with 9 bases between them. This CDR3 has 15 residues. Germline V gene data show CDR1 as MNHEY and CDR2 as SMNVEV (reference sequence). The CDR3 DNA is TGTGCCAGCAGTTTATCTCGACACCCCCAAGAGACCCAGTACTTC. Its translation is CASSLSRHPQETQYF.

V usage is TRBV5-1 and J usage is TRBJ2-3; TRBD2 might be the D (6 bases). Per the germline V gene, CDR1 is SGHRS and CDR2 is YFSETQ. The V gene lost 5 bases and the J gene lost 0 bases, with 13 bases spanning the gap. CDR3 length: 15 residues. The CDR3 reads CASRRDSTSTDTQYF. CDR3 nucleotides: TGCGCCAGCAGACGGGACTCAACTAGCACAGATACGCAGTATTTT. Full variable domain (missing parts from reference TRBV5-1 and TRBJ2-3): KAGVTQTPRYLIKTRGQQVTLSCSPISGHRSVSWYQQTPGQGLQFLFEYFSETQRNKGNFPGRFSGRQFSNSRSEMNVSTLELGDSALYLCASRRDSTSTDTQYFGPGTRLTVL.

V is TRBV3-1 (or the pseudogene TRBV3-2) and J is TRBJ2-3, with 10 bases lining up with TRBD1. Germline values: CDR1 LGHDT, CDR2 YNNKEL (reference sequence). With V trimmed by 4 bases and J by 6 bases, 7 bases remained unmatched. This CDR3 has 15 amino acids. CDR3 nucleotides: TGTGCCAGCAGCCCCCGACAGGGGGCCGCGGATACGCAGTATTTT. Its protein is CASSPRQGAADTQYF.

CDR3 DNA: TGTGCCAGTACCTTCAATGTTCTATCCTACGAGCAGTACTTC. It is translated as CASTFNVLSYEQYF. The rearrangement joins TRBV19 to TRBJ2-7; D gene ambiguous. The ends were cut back, 7 bases at V and 1 base at J, with 14 bases in the middle. Germline assignment: CDR1 LNHDA and CDR2 SQIVND (reference sequence). CDR3 size: 14 residues.

The chain uses TRBV5-1 and TRBJ2-1, with D perhaps TRBD1 (5 bases). The CDR3 consists of 14 residues. V dropped 4 bases and J dropped 4 bases, with 12 bases sitting between them. The germline V gene encodes CDR1 SGHRS and CDR2 YFSETQ. The CDR3 DNA follows: TGCGCCAGCAGCCCAGGGTCCTTTTACAATGAGCAGTTCTTC. Translated: CASSPGSFYNEQFF.

V usage is TRBV2 and J usage is TRBJ1-2; a weak D match, TRBD1 (5 bases). CDR1 SNHLY and CDR2 FYNNEI come from the germline V gene. The V and J ends lost 7 bases and 5 bases respectively, with 17 bases between them. The CDR3 totals 14 residues. CDR3 nucleotide sequence: TGTGCCAGCACCTCACCCTCCAGGGTATATGGCTACACCTTC. It is translated as CASTSPSRVYGYTF. Together with reference TRBV2 and TRBJ1-2, the CDR3 gives the full variable domain: EPEVTQTPSHQVTQMGQEVILRCVPISNHLYFYWYRQILGQKVEFLVSFYNNEISEKSEIFDDQFSVERPDGSNFTLKIRSTKLEDSAMYFCASTSPSRVYGYTFGSGTRLTVV.

The gene calls are TRBV10-1 and TRBJ1-1; TRBD1 is a possible D gene (5 bases). This CDR3 is built from 15 residues. V was pared by 3 bases and J by 5 bases, with 16 bases between. Germline V CDR1 and CDR2: WNHNN, SYGVQD (reference sequence). The CDR3, as DNA: TGCGCCAGCAGTGACTCCCGACACGGGGGGACTGAAGCTTTCTTT. This translates into CASSDSRHGGTEAFF.

The genes are TRBV3-1 (or the pseudogene TRBV3-2) and TRBJ1-5, with D hard to call. The CDR3 totals 12 residues. CDR1 LGHDT and CDR2 YNNKEL come from the germline V gene (reference sequence). The V end lost 1 base, the J end lost 13 bases, and 11 bases lay between the germline ends. The CDR3 spells CASSQGTRPQHF. The CDR3, as DNA: TGTGCCAGCAGCCAAGGGACTCGACCGCAGCATTTT.

V is TRBV5-8 and J is TRBJ2-1; D possibly corresponds to TRBD2 (7 bases). The germline CDR1 and CDR2 sequences are SGHTS and YDEGEE. The CDR3 is 15 amino acids. V shed 5 bases and J shed 5 bases, with 17 bases lying between them. For the CDR3, the DNA is TGTGCCAGCAGTTTCTTCGGGGGGCCAAACAATGAGCAGTTCTTC. It translates to CASSFFGGPNNEQFF. Full variable domain (rest looked up from reference TRBV5-8 and TRBJ2-1): EAGVTQSPTHLIKTRGQQATLRCSPISGHTSVYWYQQALGLGLQFLLWYDEGEERNRGNFPPRFSGRQFPNYSSELNVNALELEDSALYLCASSFFGGPNNEQFFGPGTRLTVL.